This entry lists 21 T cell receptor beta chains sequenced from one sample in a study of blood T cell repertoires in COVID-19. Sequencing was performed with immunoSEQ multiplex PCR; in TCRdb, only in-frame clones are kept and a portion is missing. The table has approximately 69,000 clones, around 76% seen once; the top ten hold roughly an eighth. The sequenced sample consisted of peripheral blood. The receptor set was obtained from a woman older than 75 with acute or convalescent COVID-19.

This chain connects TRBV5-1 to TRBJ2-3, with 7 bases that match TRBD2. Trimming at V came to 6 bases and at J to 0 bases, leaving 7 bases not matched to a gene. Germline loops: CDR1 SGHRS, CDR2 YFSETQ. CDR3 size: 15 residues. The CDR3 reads CASTRLASSTDTQYF. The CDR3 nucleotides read TGCGCCAGCACCCGACTAGCCTCTAGCACAGATACGCAGTATTTT.

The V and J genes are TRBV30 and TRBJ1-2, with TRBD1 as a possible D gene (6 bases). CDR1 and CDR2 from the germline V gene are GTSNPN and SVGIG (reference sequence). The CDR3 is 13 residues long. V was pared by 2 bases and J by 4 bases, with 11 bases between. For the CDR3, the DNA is TGTGCCTGGAGTACCAGGGGTGGCTATGGCTACACCTTC. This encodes CAWSTRGGYGYTF. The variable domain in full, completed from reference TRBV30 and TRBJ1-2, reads SQTIHQWPATLVQPVGSPLSLECTVEGTSNPNLYWYRQAAGRGLQLLFYSVGIGQISSEVPQNLSASRPQDRQFILSSKKLLLSDSGFYLCAWSTRGGYGYTFGSGTRLTVV.

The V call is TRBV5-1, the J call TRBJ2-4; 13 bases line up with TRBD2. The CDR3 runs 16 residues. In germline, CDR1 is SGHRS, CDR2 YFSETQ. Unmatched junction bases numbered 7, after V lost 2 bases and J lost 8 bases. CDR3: CASSLRTSGGGDIQYF. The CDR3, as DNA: TGCGCCAGCAGCTTACGGACTAGCGGGGGTGGGGACATTCAGTACTTC.

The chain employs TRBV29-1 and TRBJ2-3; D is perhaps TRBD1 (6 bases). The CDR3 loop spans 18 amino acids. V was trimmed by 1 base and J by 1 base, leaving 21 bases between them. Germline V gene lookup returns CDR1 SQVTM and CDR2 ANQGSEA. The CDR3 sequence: CSVEGLGNRHRGTDTQYF. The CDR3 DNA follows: TGCAGCGTTGAAGGTCTGGGGAACAGGCACAGGGGCACAGATACGCAGTATTTT.

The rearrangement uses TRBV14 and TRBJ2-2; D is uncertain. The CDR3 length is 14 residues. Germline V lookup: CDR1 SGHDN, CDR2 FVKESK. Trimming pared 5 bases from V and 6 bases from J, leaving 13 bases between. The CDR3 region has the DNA TGTGCCAGCAGCTTAAAGGTCAGCGCCGGGGAGCTGTTTTTT. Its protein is CASSLKVSAGELFF.

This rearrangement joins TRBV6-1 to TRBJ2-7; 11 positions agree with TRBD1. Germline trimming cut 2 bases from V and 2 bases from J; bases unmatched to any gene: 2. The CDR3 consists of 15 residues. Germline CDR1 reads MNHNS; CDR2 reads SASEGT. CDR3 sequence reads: CASSEWGQGAYEQYF. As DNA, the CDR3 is TGTGCCAGCAGTGAATGGGGACAGGGGGCCTACGAGCAGTACTTC.

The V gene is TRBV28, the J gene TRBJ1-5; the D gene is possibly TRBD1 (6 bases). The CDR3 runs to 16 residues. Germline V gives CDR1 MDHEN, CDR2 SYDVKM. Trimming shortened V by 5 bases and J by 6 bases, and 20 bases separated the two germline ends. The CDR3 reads CASSPRRGGSRQPQHF. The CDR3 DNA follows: TGTGCCAGCAGTCCTCGACGAGGGGGTAGTCGTCAGCCCCAGCATTTT.

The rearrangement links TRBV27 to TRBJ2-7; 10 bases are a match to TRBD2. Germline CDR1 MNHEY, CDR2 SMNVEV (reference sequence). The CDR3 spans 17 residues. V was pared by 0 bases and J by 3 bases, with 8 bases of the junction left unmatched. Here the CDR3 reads CASSLSASGRKIYEQYF. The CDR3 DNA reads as TGTGCCAGCAGTTTATCGGCTAGCGGGAGAAAAATCTACGAGCAGTACTTC.

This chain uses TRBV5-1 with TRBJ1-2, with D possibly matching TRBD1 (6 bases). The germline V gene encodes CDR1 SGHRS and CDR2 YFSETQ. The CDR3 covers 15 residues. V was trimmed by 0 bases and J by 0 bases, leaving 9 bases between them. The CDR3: CASSLVGGANYGYTF. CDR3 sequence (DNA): TGCGCCAGCAGCTTGGTAGGGGGAGCTAACTATGGCTACACCTTC.

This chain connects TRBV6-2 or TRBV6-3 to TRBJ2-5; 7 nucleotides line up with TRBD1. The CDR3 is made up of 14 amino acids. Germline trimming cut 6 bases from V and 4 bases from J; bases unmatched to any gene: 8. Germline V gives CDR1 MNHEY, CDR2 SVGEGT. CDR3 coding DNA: TGTGCCAGCAGACCTTCAGGGGGACGAGAGACCCAGTACTTC. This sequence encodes CASRPSGGRETQYF.

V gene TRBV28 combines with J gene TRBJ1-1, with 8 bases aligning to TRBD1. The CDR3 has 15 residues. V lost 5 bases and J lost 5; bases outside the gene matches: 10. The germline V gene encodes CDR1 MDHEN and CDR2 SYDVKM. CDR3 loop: CASSDPRGLITEAFF. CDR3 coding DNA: TGTGCCAGCAGTGACCCCAGGGGGCTAATAACTGAAGCTTTCTTT.

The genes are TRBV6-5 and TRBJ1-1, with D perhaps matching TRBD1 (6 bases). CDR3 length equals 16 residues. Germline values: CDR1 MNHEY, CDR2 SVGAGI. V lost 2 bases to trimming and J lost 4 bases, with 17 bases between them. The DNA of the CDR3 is TGTGCCAGCAGTTACAGTGGGGGGGGCCGGGGCACTGAAGCTTTCTTT. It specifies CASSYSGGGRGTEAFF.

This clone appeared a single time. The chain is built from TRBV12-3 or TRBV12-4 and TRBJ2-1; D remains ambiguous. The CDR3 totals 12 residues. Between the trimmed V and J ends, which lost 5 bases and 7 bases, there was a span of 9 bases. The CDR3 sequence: CASSQDWNEQFF. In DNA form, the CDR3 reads TGTGCCAGCAGTCAAGACTGGAATGAGCAGTTCTTC.

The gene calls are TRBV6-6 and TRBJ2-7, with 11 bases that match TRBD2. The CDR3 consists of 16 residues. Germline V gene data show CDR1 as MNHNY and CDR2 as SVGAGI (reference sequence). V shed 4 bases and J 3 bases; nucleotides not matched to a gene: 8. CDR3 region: CASSSTLSGRVYEQYF. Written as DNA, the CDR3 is TGTGCCAGCAGTTCGACGCTTAGCGGGAGGGTCTACGAGCAGTACTTC.

CDR3 sequence (DNA): TGTGCCAGCAGTTACGGGACTAGAATCACCGGGGAGCTGTTTTTT. Amino acid sequence: CASSYGTRITGELFF. The chain links TRBV6-5 to TRBJ2-2, with 8 bases aligning to TRBD2. This CDR3 is 15 amino acids long. J was trimmed by 4 bases and V by 2 bases; bases with no gene match: 3. In germline, CDR1 is MNHEY, CDR2 SVGAGI.

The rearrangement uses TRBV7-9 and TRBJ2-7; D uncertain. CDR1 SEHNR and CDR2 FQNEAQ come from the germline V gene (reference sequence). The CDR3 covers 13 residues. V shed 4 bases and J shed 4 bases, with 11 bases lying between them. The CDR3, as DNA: TGTGCCAGCAGCTCCCACCCACTTTACGAGCAGTACTTC. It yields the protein CASSSHPLYEQYF.

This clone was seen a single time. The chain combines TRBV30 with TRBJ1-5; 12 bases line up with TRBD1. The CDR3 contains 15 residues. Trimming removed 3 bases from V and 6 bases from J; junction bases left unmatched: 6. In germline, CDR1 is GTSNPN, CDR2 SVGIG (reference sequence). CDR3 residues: CAWSLGTGGFQPQHF. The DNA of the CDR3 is TGTGCCTGGAGCCTCGGGACAGGGGGCTTTCAGCCCCAGCATTTT.

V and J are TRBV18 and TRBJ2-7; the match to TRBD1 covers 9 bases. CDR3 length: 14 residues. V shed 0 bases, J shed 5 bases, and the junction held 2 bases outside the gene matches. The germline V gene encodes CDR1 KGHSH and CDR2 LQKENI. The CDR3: CASSPPGQGHEQYF. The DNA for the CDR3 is TGTGCCAGCTCACCACCGGGACAGGGCCACGAGCAGTACTTC.

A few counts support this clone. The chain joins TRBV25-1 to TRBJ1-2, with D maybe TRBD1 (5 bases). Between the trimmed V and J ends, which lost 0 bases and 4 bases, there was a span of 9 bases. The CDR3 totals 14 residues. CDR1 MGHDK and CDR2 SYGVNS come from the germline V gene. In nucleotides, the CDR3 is TGTGCCAGCAGTGAATACGGACAATTCTATGGCTACACCTTC. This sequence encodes CASSEYGQFYGYTF.

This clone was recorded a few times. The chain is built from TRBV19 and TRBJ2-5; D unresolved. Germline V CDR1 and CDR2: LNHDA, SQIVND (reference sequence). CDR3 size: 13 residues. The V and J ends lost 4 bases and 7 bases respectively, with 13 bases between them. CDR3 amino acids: CASSTAGGVTQYF. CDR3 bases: TGTGCCAGTAGTACTGCCGGTGGTGTGACCCAGTACTTC. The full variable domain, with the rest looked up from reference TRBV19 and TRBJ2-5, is DGGITQSPKYLFRKEGQNVTLSCEQNLNHDAMYWYRQDPGQGLRLIYYSQIVNDFQKGDIAEGYSVSREKKESFPLTVTSAQKNPTAFYLCASSTAGGVTQYFGPGTRLLVL.

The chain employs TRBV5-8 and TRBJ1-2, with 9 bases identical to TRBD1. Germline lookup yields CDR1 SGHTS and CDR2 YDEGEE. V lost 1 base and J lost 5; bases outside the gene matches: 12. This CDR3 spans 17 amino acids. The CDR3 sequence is CASSLYDGTGLRYGYTF. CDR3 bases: TGTGCCAGCAGCTTGTACGACGGGACAGGGCTTAGGTATGGCTACACCTTC.